A selection of T cell receptor beta chains follows, all from one sample in a study of blood T cell repertoires in COVID-19. The data were produced by immunoSEQ multiplex PCR, yet TCRdb's version contains in-frame clones alone and is incomplete. This sample carries 90,000 or so clones, over 80% of them seen once, and the ten largest clones take under 1.2%. Sequencing used peripheral blood. All receptors derive from a human donor in a cohort sampled during active COVID-19. Each CDR3 is given with its conserved first and last residue. D genes are given only for firm matches. Clone size is stated in some rows and not others, as once, few, many or a class when expanded.

TRBJ1-5 | TRBD1 | - | TRBV10-3 | TGTGCCATCAGTGAGGGACAGGGAACCCAGCCCCAGCATTTT | CAISEGQGTQPQHF
TRBJ2-2 | TRBD1 | - | TRBV18 | TGTGCCAGCTCTCCCGGACAGGCAAACACCGGGGAGCTGTTTTTT | CASSPGQANTGELFF
TRBJ2-5 | TRBD1 | - | TRBV5-1 | TGCGCCAGCAGCGTGGACAGGGGGCGGGAGACCCAGTACTTC | CASSVDRGRETQYF
TRBJ1-2 | - | - | TRBV29-1 | TGCAGCGTTACCCCCACAAACTATGGCTACACCTTC | CSVTPTNYGYTF
TRBJ1-6 | TRBD1 | - | TRBV7-2 | TGTGCCAGCAGCTCGGACAGGGGTCGTAATTCACCCCTCCACTTT | CASSSDRGRNSPLHF
TRBJ2-1 | - | - | TRBV15 | TGTGCCACCAGCGAAACCCTTAGCTCCTACAATGAGCAGTTCTTC | CATSETLSSYNEQFF
TRBJ2-3 | - | - | TRBV28 | TGTGCCAGCAGCCTGCCTACCCCCACCACAGATACGCAGTATTTT | CASSLPTPTTDTQYF
TRBJ1-5 | - | few | TRBV6-1 | TGTGCCAGCAGTGAACCCGATCTTGTCCTATACAGTATCAATCAGCCCCAGCATTTT | CASSEPDLVLYSINQPQHF
TRBJ2-3 | TRBD2 | - | TRBV7-9 | TGTGCCAGCAGCTCACCGGGACTAGCGGGAGATACGCAGTATTTT | CASSSPGLAGDTQYF
TRBJ2-5 | - | - | TRBV18 | TGTGCCAGCTCATCCGGACAGAAAGAGACCCAGTACTTC | CASSSGQKETQYF
TRBJ1-6 | - | - | TRBV14 | TGTGCCAGCAGCCAGGCGGGACGGTCGATCCCCCTCCACTTT | CASSQAGRSIPLHF
TRBJ2-7 | TRBD2 | - | TRBV3-1/TRBV3-2 | TGTGCCAGCAGCCCTAGCGGGACGAGTAACTACGAGCAGTACTTC | CASSPSGTSNYEQYF
TRBJ2-7 | TRBD1 | few | TRBV6-2/TRBV6-3 | TGTGCCAGCAGTTACTCCGGGACAGGATCCACCTACGAGCAGTACTTC | CASSYSGTGSTYEQYF
TRBJ2-1 | - | - | TRBV11-2 | TGTGCCAGCAGCTTAGTAGGCCCAGAACCCGGGGATGAGCAGTTCTTC | CASSLVGPEPGDEQFF
TRBJ2-7 | - | - | TRBV21-1 | TGTGCCAGCAGCAAAACAACAGGGGGCGAAAACTACGAGCAGTACTTC | CASSKTTGGENYEQYF
TRBJ2-3 | - | - | TRBV9 | TGTGCCAGCAGCGTAGCTGTAGGAGCAGATACGCAGTATTTT | CASSVAVGADTQYF
TRBJ1-1 | - | - | TRBV11-2 | TGTGCCAGCAGCCCCGCAGGAATGAACACTGAAGCTTTCTTT | CASSPAGMNTEAFF
TRBJ2-1 | - | - | TRBV3-1/TRBV3-2 | TGTGCCAGCAGCCTTAGCGGTTACAATGAGCAGTTCTTC | CASSLSGYNEQFF
TRBJ2-7 | - | - | TRBV28 | TGTGCCAGCAGTTCCCCCGGGGGAGGGACAGGCTCCCCCTACGAGCAGTACTTC | CASSSPGGGTGSPYEQYF
TRBJ1-2 | - | - | TRBV7-9 | TGTGCCAGCAGCTTCCCAGCAGGAGGCTATGGCTACACCTTC | CASSFPAGGYGYTF
TRBJ2-3 | - | - | TRBV24-1 | TGTGCCACCAGGGGGGGAGATAGCGGAATATTCTCTGCAGATACGCAGTATTTT | CATRGGDSGIFSADTQYF
TRBJ2-2 | TRBD1 | - | TRBV5-1 | TGCGCCAGCAGCTTCGGACAGGAAAACACCGGGGAGCTGTTTTTT | CASSFGQENTGELFF
TRBJ2-3 | - | once | TRBV25-1 | TGTGCCAGCAGTGATCTTCTGGGACTCCTTTTT | CASSDLLGLLF
TRBJ2-2 | TRBD2 | few | TRBV3-1/TRBV3-2 | TGTGCCAGCAGCCAAGATACTAGCGGGAGGGCCGGCGGGGAGCTGTTTTTT | CASSQDTSGRAGGELFF
TRBJ2-3 | - | - | TRBV11-2 | TGTGCCAGCAGCTTAGAAATGAGGGGGACGCAGTATTTT | CASSLEMRGTQYF
TRBJ2-7 | TRBD1 | - | TRBV5-1 | TGCGCCAGCGCCACAGGGGGCAGTGGGTTAGCTTCCGGCGAGCAGTACTTC | CASATGGSGLASGEQYF
TRBJ1-1 | - | - | TRBV7-3 | TGTGCCAGCAGCCCCCAAGGGGGAACTGAAGCTTTCTTT | CASSPQGGTEAFF
TRBJ2-1 | - | - | TRBV20-1 | TGCAGTGCTTACAAACCTGATGAGCAGTTCTTC | CSAYKPDEQFF
TRBJ2-1 | - | - | TRBV24-1 | TGTGCCACCAGTGACCGCACGACTAGCAGTCCAGGGGATGAGCAGTTCTTC | CATSDRTTSSPGDEQFF